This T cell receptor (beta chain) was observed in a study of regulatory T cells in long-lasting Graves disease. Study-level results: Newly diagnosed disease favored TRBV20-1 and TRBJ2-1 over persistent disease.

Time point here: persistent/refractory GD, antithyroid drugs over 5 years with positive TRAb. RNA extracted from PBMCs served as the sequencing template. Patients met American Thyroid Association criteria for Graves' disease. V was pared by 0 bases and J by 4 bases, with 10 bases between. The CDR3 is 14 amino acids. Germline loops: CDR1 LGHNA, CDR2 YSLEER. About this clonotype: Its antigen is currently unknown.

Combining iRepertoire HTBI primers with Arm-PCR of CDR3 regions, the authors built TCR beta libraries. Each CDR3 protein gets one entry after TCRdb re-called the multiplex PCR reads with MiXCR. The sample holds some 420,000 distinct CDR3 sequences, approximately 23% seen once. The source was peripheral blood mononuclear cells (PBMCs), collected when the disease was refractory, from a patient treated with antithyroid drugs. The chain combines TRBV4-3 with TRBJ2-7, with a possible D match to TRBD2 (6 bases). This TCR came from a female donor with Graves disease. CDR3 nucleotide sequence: TGCGCCAGCAGCCAAGATAGCGGAACGTACGAGCAGTACTTC. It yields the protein CASSQDSGTYEQYF.